This T cell receptor beta chain was profiled in a study of shared clonotypes between healthy human individuals. Assay: immunoSEQ multiplex PCR; the TCRdb copy retains only in-frame clones and omits some. The table lists millions of clones, approximately 95% of them singletons, with 0.85% to 1.3% in the top ten. Trimming removed 0 bases from V and 0 bases from J, with 7 bases in between. Germline loops: CDR1 LGHNA, CDR2 YSLEER. This CDR3 has 15 amino acids. Naive CD8 cells lacked CD45RO and underwent positive selection for CCR7, leaving out terminally differentiated effector memory CD45RA+ cells. This sequence was found in a man aged 18 to 35 in good health. Sequencing was performed on naive CD8+ T cells sorted from blood. The chain recombines TRBV4-3 with TRBJ2-3; D gene uncertain. Written as DNA, the CDR3 is TGCGCCAGCAGCCAAGAACCGATTAGCACAGATACGCAGTATTTT. The encoded protein is CASSQEPISTDTQYF.